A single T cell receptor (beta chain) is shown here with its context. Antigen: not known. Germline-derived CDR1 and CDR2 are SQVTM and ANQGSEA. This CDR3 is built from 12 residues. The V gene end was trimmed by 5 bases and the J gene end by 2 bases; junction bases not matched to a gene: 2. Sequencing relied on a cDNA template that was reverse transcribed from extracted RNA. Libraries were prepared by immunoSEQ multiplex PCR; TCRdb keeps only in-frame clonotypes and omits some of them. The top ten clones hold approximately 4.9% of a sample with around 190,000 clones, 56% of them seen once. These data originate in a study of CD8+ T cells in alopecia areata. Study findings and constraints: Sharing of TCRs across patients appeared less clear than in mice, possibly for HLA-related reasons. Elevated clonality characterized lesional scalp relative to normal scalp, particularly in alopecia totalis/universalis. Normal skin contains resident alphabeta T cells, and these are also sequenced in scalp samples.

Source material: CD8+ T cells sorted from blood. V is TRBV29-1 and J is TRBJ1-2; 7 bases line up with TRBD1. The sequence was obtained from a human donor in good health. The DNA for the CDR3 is TGCAGCGTTACAGGGGACAACTATGGCTACACCTTC. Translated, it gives CSVTGDNYGYTF.